This section outlines one T cell receptor (beta chain) sequence together with its context. The antigen is undetermined. Sequencing used immunoSEQ multiplex PCR; TCRdb keeps in-frame clones, though not all of them. The data hold over 35,000 clones, with more than 80% observed a single time. The sample belongs to a study of OX40 agonist ivuxolimab in advanced cancers. Study results and caveats: CD4+ and CD8+ blood T cells expanded clonally by week 6 at 0.1 to 3.0 mg/kg.

The junction had 11 bases not matched to a gene; V was cut back by 2 bases and J by 2 bases. This CDR3 is 16 amino acids long. Germline loops: CDR1 GTSNPN, CDR2 SVGIG (reference sequence). This material consisted of CD4+ or CD8+ T cells sorted from blood, taken in a trial of the OX40 agonist ivuxolimab. This sequence originates from an adult with an advanced solid tumor such as melanoma, head and neck, liver or kidney cancer. The gene calls are TRBV30 and TRBJ2-7, with 8 positions matching TRBD2. The chain's CDR3 is CAWSLRRGAFTYEQYF. In DNA form, the CDR3 reads TGTGCCTGGAGTCTCCGGCGGGGGGCGTTCACCTACGAGCAGTACTTC.